What follows are 2 T cell receptor beta chains derived from one specimen sequenced in a study of early T cells in non-severe SARS-CoV-2 infection. MiXCR, applied by TCRdb to the 5' RACE reads, yields one record per CDR3 protein. The table includes 85,000 to 100,000 distinct CDR3 sequences, 8% to 13% detected once. The sequenced sample was whole blood. These receptors all come from an adult who was a healthcare worker with PCR-confirmed SARS-CoV-2 infection or an uninfected control (not recorded which).

The chain recombines TRBV18 with TRBJ2-2, with 8 bases that match TRBD1. Germline-derived CDR1 and CDR2 are KGHSH and LQKENI. The CDR3 runs to 15 residues. V shed 3 bases, J shed 9 bases, and the junction held 9 bases outside the gene matches. The CDR3 loop reads CASSPRTGLDRELFF. The CDR3 bases are TGTGCCAGCTCACCTCGGACAGGGTTGGACCGGGAGCTGTTTTTT. Supplemented by reference TRBV18 and TRBJ2-2, the full variable domain reads NAGVMQNPRHLVRRRGQEARLRCSPMKGHSHVYWYRQLPEEGLKFMVYLQKENIIDESGMPKERFSAEFPKEGPSILRIQQVVRGDSAAYFCASSPRTGLDRELFFGEGSRLTVL.

The chain links TRBV7-2 to TRBJ2-5, with TRBD1 matching over 9 bases. The CDR3 extends over 15 amino acids. From germline, CDR1 is SGHTA and CDR2 FQGNSA. V lost 3 bases to trimming and J lost 1 base; unmatched junction nucleotides: 3. CDR3 in amino acids: CASSFSGQGQETQYF. The CDR3 bases are TGTGCCAGCAGCTTTTCGGGACAGGGCCAAGAGACCCAGTACTTC.